This T cell receptor (beta chain) appears in the sequencing data of a study of post-analysis software for immune sequencing data. Turning to the study itself: Recorded subtypes: relapsing-remitting, secondary progressive, progressive-relapsing; some patients unannotated.

Regarding the study as a whole: Batch-matched samples strongly co-clustered by F measure. Those with multiple sclerosis, the patient group, showed significantly lower normalized Chao1 diversity than controls. Four to six TRBV segments were significantly more frequent in patients than in controls. TRBV5-6, TRBV5-1 and TRBV20-1 were among these segments.

CDR1 and CDR2 from the germline V gene are MNHEY and SVGEGT. CDR3 size: 15 residues. V shed 0 bases and J shed 5 bases, with 13 bases lying between them. This clonotype was counted only a few times. Its antigen is unidentified. Unique molecular identifiers had been added to the TCR beta cDNA libraries. T cells numbering roughly 1 to 10 million yielded approximately 500,000 cDNA molecules. MiXCR was run by TCRdb on the PCR reads, yielding one entry per CDR3 protein. This table holds fewer than 850,000 distinct CDR3 sequences, 25% to 30% found once. V is TRBV6-2 or TRBV6-3 and J is TRBJ1-1, with D possibly being TRBD1 (5 bases). The sample consisted of blood. The clonotype originates from a girl under 18 with multiple sclerosis. The CDR3 spells CASSYSGLRGTEAFF. The CDR3 DNA follows: TGTGCCAGCAGTTACTCAGGGTTGAGGGGTACTGAAGCTTTCTTT.